The clone carrying this TCR beta chain showed up just a few times. Its antigen remains unidentified. This record belongs to a study of early T cells in non-severe SARS-CoV-2 infection. Study in general: Sequencing was performed on bulk RNA from unsorted whole blood, leaving chains unpaired.

A single record per CDR3 protein comes from TCRdb applying MiXCR to the 5' RACE reads. The data show fewer than 80,000 distinct CDR3 sequences, roughly 8.7% seen once. Study results and caveats: The study's VDJdb matching favored anti-spike CD8 responses and missed private and CD4 specificities.

The CDR3 extends over 12 amino acids. Deletions cut 4 bases from V and 3 bases from J, with 9 bases between. The germline CDR1 and CDR2 sequences are SQVTM and ANQGSEA. The clonotype was recovered from an adult who was a healthcare worker with PCR-confirmed SARS-CoV-2 infection or an uninfected control (not recorded which). The V and J genes are TRBV29-1 and TRBJ1-2, with D perhaps TRBD1 (6 bases). Sequencing was done on a sample of whole blood. CDR3 sequence: CSVAQGDYGYTF. The CDR3 DNA is TGCAGCGTTGCACAGGGAGACTATGGCTACACCTTC. The full variable domain, rest sourced from reference TRBV29-1 and TRBJ1-2, is SAVISQKPSRDICQRGTSLTIQCQVDSQVTMMFWYRQQPGQSLTLIATANQGSEATYESGFVIDKFPISRPNLTFSTLTVSNMSPEDSSIYLCSVAQGDYGYTFGSGTRLTVV.